One sample yielded the 2 T cell receptor beta chains listed below, sequenced in a study of post-analysis software for immune sequencing data. Incorporated into the TCR beta cDNA libraries were unique molecular identifiers, which served to reduce PCR and sequencing biases. TCRdb analysed the PCR reads with MiXCR anew, one entry per CDR3 protein. The sample consists of 750,000 to 950,000 distinct CDR3 sequences, just over 45% of them appearing once. Study observations and caveats: About 5 TRBV segments, including TRBV5-6, TRBV5-1 and TRBV20-1, were more frequent in patients than controls.

No antigen is known for these receptors. The sample comprised blood. These receptors originate from a girl aged 5-17 years with multiple sclerosis.

On this clonotype itself: One junction end disagrees with the germline gene, perhaps due to a read error. The V and J genes are TRBV12-3 or TRBV12-4 and TRBJ2-3, with D tentatively TRBD1 or TRBD2 (7 bases each). The CDR3 has 15 residues. The CDR3 here is CAGSQGGVSTDTQYF. The CDR3 region has the DNA TGTGCCGGCAGCCAGGGGGGGGTTAGCACAGATACGCAGTATTTT.

The chain has TRBV7-9 and TRBJ2-1; D remains ambiguous. The germline CDR1 and CDR2 sequences are SEHNR and FQNEAQ (reference sequence). Trimming removed 6 bases at V and 7 bases at J, with 19 bases between. The CDR3 totals 15 residues. CDR3 amino acids: CASSIVAPELNEQFF. Written as DNA, the CDR3 is TGTGCCAGCAGTATAGTCGCCCCCGAACTGAATGAGCAGTTCTTC.